The sequence of this TCR beta chain was determined in a study of blood T cell repertoires in COVID-19. Study background: What the recovered Cohort 3 donors had was two negative PCRs, clearance, or symptom resolution.

Method: immunoSEQ multiplex PCR; TCRdb's copy keeps in-frame clones and lacks some. Here the sample spans roughly 200,000 clones, about 88% being singletons. The sample holds one count of this clone. The CDR3 totals 14 residues. The sequencing input was PBMCs or T cells enriched from blood (not recorded which). This clonotype was obtained from a woman in her forties in a cohort exposed to, infected with or recovered from COVID-19 (not recorded which). The V call is TRBV12-2, the J call TRBJ1-6; TRBD1 is the table's D call, not checked against the DNA. TRBV12-2 is a recognized pseudogene. The DNA for the CDR3 is TGTGCAAGTCGCTTCGAGGGGGCAGGTTCACCCCTCCACTTT. It specifies CASRFEGAGSPLHF.